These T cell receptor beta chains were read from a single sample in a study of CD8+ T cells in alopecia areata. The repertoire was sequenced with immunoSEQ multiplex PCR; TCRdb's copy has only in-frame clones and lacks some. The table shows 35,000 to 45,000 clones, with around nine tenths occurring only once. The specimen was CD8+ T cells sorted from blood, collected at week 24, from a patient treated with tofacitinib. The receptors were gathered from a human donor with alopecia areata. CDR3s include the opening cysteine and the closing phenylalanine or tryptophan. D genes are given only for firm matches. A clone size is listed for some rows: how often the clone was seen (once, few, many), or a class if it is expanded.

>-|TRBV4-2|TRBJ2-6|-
TGTGCCAGCAGCCACGACCTAGACTCTGGGGCCAACGTCCTGACTTTC
CASSHDLDSGANVLTF
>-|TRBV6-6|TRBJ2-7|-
TGTGCCAGCAGTTACGCCCCGGGCCCCTGGGGGCAGTACTTC
CASSYAPGPWGQYF
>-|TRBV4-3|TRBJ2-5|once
TGCGCCAGCAGCCAAGATCGAGCAGGGCCAGCCCAGTACTTC
CASSQDRAGPAQYF
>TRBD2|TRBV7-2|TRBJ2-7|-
TGTGCCAGCAGCCCGAGCGGGGGGGCTTCCTACGAGCAGTACTTC
CASSPSGGASYEQYF
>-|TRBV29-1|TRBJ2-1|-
TGCAGCGTTGCAACGGGAATGGACAATGAGCAGTTCTTC
CSVATGMDNEQFF
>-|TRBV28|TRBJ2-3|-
TGTGCCAGCAGTTTAGGGGGGACAGATACGCAGTATTTT
CASSLGGTDTQYF
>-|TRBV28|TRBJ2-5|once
TGTGCCAGCAGTCACTTCGTGAAACAAGAGACCCAGTACTTC
CASSHFVKQETQYF
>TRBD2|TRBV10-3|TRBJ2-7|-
TGTGCCATCAGTGGTACTAGCGAGGGCTACGAGCAGTACTTC
CAISGTSEGYEQYF
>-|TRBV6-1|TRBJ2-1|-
TGTGCCATACGGGTTCGCTCCTACAATGAGCAGTTCTTC
CAIRVRSYNEQFF
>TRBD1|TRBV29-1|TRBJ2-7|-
TGCAGCGTTTCGACAGGGTCGTCCTACGAGCAGTACTTC
CSVSTGSSYEQYF
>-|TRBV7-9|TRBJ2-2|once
TGTGCCAGCAGCCCCTTAGTCACTATCGGGATCGGCACCGGGGAGCTGTTTTTT
CASSPLVTIGIGTGELFF
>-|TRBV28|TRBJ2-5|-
TGTGCCAGCAGTTACGGGCTAGCTGAGACCCAGTACTTC
CASSYGLAETQYF
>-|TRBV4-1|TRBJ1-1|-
TGCGCCAGCAGCCAAGCGGGTGGCCCTGAAGCTTTCTTT
CASSQAGGPEAFF
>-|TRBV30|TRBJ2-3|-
TGTGCCTGGAGTGCAGATACGCAGTATTTT
CAWSADTQYF
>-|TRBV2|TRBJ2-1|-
TGTGCCAGCGGCAGATACAATGAGCAGTTCTTC
CASGRYNEQFF
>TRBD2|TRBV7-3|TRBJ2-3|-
TGTGCCAGCAGCTCAGCGGGGGGCAGCACAGATACGCAGTATTTT
CASSSAGGSTDTQYF
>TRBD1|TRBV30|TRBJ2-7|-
TGTGCCTGGAGTGTAGACAGGGATTACGAGCAGTACTTC
CAWSVDRDYEQYF
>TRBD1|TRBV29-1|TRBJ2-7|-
TGCAGCGCCGGCGGGACAGGGAGCTCCTACGAGCAGTACTTC
CSAGGTGSSYEQYF
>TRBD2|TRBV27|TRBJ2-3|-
TGTGCCAGCAGTTTGCTCAGGGAGGGACTAGCGGGGGAGTGGGATACGCAGTATTTT
CASSLLREGLAGEWDTQYF
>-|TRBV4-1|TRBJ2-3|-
TGCGCCAGCAGCCAAGTGGACCCTCTGTTGACAGATACGCAGTATTTT
CASSQVDPLLTDTQYF
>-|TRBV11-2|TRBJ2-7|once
TGTGCCAGCACCTACCCCGACAGCTCCTACGAGCAGTACTTC
CASTYPDSSYEQYF
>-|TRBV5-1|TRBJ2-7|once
TGCGCCAGCAGCCTTGGAGGGGTGGAAGAGCAGTACTTC
CASSLGGVEEQYF
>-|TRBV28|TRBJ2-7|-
TGTGCCAGCACCGGGACGGAAACCTACGAGCAGTACTTC
CASTGTETYEQYF
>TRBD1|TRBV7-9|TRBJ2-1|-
TGTGCCAGCAGCTTACCCCGGGACAGGGGTTACAATGAGCAGTTCTTC
CASSLPRDRGYNEQFF
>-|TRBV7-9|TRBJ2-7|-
TGTGCCAGCAGTCTACAGATCTACGAGCAGTACTTC
CASSLQIYEQYF